A selection of T cell receptor beta chains follows, all from one sample in a study of blood T cell repertoires in COVID-19. Assay: immunoSEQ multiplex PCR; the TCRdb copy retains only in-frame clones and omits some. The repertoire has 160,000 or so clones, approximately 93% of them found once; the top ten carry under 2%. Sequences were obtained from peripheral blood. The source is a woman between 55 and 75 years old with COVID-19, enrolled during active disease. Both conserved end residues are part of each CDR3. D genes are given only for firm matches. Clone size, where shown, is once, few, many, or a class for clones that have expanded.

TGTGCCAGCAGTCCCCGTGCGGGGGGCGTAATGAACACTGAAGCTTTCTTT CASSPRAGGVMNTEAFF TRBJ1-1 - TRBV6-6 -
TGTGCCAGCAGCTTAGGACAGGGACGTGGCTACACCTTC CASSLGQGRGYTF TRBJ1-2 TRBD1 TRBV7-2 -
TGTGCCAGCAGCCCCACGCGGGCGGGGGCTACCAATGAGCAGTTCTTC CASSPTRAGATNEQFF TRBJ2-1 - TRBV7-2 -
TGCGCCAGCAGCTACCTCGGACAGGGGAACACTGAAGCTTTCTTT CASSYLGQGNTEAFF TRBJ1-1 TRBD1 TRBV5-1 -
TGTGCCAGCAGACGGGAGGGTGGCTACACCTTC CASRREGGYTF TRBJ1-2 - TRBV6-5 once
TGTGCCAGCGGCACGAATCAGCCCCAGCATTTT CASGTNQPQHF TRBJ1-5 - TRBV2 -
TGTGCCAGCAGCCCATCGGGGTCCACTGAAGCTTTCTTT CASSPSGSTEAFF TRBJ1-1 - TRBV5-5 -
TGTGCCATCAGGGGTGGGACAGGCCAGAACTATGGCTACACCTTC CAIRGGTGQNYGYTF TRBJ1-2 TRBD1 TRBV10-3 -
TGTGCCATCAGGGCGGGACAGGGAAACACTGAAGCTTTCTTT CAIRAGQGNTEAFF TRBJ1-1 TRBD1 TRBV10-3 -
TGCGCCAGCAGCCAAGAAAGGGCGGGGAAATCCACAGATACGCAGTATTTT CASSQERAGKSTDTQYF TRBJ2-3 - TRBV4-3 -
TGTGCCAGCACCTCTCCAGGGACAGTTCTGGCTTTCTTT CASTSPGTVLAFF TRBJ1-1 TRBD1 TRBV6-5 -
TGTGCCAGCAGTCGGGGACAGTACGAGCAGTACTTC CASSRGQYEQYF TRBJ2-7 TRBD1 TRBV27 -